A single sample is the source of the 3 T cell receptor beta chains below, sequenced in a study of blood T cell repertoires in COVID-19. The data were produced by immunoSEQ multiplex PCR, yet TCRdb's version contains in-frame clones alone and is incomplete. The table records approximately 670,000 clones, over 80% of them present only once. Source material: peripheral blood. These receptors all come from a woman between 18 and 29 years old with acute or convalescent COVID-19.

V and J are TRBV5-1 and TRBJ2-3; 10 bases match TRBD2. The junction had 26 bases not matched to a gene; V was cut back by 4 bases and J by 6 bases. The CDR3 covers 21 residues. Germline V gene data show CDR1 as SGHRS and CDR2 as YFSETQ. The CDR3 DNA follows: TGCGCCAGCAGCATTGGATCCCCTAGCGGGGGCGCGTCGCGGAAGAGGGATACGCAGTATTTT. It is translated as CASSIGSPSGGASRKRDTQYF.

The chain joins TRBV5-1 to TRBJ2-3; 10 bases align to TRBD2. V trimming: 6 bases; J trimming: 4 bases; junction bases outside the gene matches: 8. The CDR3 runs to 15 residues. The V gene's germline CDR1 is SGHRS and CDR2 YFSETQ. The CDR3 sequence is CASTPLAGVADTQYF. CDR3 nucleotide sequence: TGCGCCAGCACCCCTCTAGCGGGGGTCGCAGATACGCAGTATTTT. Variable domain in full (rest from reference TRBV5-1 and TRBJ2-3): KAGVTQTPRYLIKTRGQQVTLSCSPISGHRSVSWYQQTPGQGLQFLFEYFSETQRNKGNFPGRFSGRQFSNSRSEMNVSTLELGDSALYLCASTPLAGVADTQYFGPGTRLTVL.

This chain connects TRBV7-9 to TRBJ2-2; TRBD2 matches 15 bases. The CDR3 is 19 amino acids. The germline gives CDR1 SEHNR, CDR2 FQNEAQ (reference sequence). With V trimmed by 3 bases and J by 5 bases, 10 bases remained unmatched. CDR3 nucleotide sequence: TGTGCCAGCAGCTTCTCAAGCCGGACTAGCGGGGGGGCTACCGGGGAGCTGTTTTTT. Protein product: CASSFSSRTSGGATGELFF.